This TCR beta chain was sequenced during a study of post-analysis software for immune sequencing data. Background on the study: Relapsing-remitting, secondary progressive and progressive-relapsing forms made up the multiple sclerosis disease courses.

In the case of this clonotype: Its antigen is not identified.

V gave up 0 bases and J gave up 5 bases, with 10 bases separating them. The germline CDR1 and CDR2 sequences are LNHNV and YYDKDF (reference sequence). The CDR3 covers 14 residues. Notes on the study in general: Patients carried roughly five TRBV segments more frequently than controls did, and TRBV5-6, TRBV5-1 and TRBV20-1 were among them.

The authors incorporated unique molecular identifiers into the TCR beta cDNA libraries. From approximately 0.95 to 9.8 million T cells, about 500,000 cDNA molecules were obtained. MiXCR, applied by TCRdb to the PCR reads, yields one record per CDR3 protein. The sample yields about 800,000 distinct CDR3 sequences, 25% to 30% seen once. The source of this sequence is a girl between 5 and 17 years old with multiple sclerosis. The rearrangement joins TRBV15 to TRBJ1-2; D unclear. Material for sequencing was blood. For the CDR3, the DNA is TGTGCCACCAGCAGAGATCTAGTACAGTATGGCTACACCTTC. Its translation is CATSRDLVQYGYTF.